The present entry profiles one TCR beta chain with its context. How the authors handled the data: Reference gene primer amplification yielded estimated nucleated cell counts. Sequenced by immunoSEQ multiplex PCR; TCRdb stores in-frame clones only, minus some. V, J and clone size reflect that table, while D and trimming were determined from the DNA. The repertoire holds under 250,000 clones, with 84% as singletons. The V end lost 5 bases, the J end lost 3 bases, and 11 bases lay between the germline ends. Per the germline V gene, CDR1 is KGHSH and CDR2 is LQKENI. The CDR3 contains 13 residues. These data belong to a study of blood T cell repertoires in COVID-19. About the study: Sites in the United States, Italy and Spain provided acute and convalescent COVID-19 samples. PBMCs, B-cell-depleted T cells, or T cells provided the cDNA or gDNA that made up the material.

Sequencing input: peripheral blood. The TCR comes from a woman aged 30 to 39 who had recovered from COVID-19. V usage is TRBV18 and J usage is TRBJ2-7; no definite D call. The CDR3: CASSTQANYEQYF. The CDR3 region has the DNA TGTGCCAGCTCAACTCAGGCCAACTACGAGCAGTACTTC.